This section outlines one TCR beta chain sequence together with its context. The antigen is unknown. The entry originates in a study of blood T cells in healthy people across ages. Overall study results and limits: Changes seen in expanded clonotypes were possibly confounded by donor CMV status left unknown.

Germline V lookup: CDR1 SNHLY, CDR2 FYNNEI. This CDR3 has 14 residues. Trimming at V came to 5 bases and at J to 1 base, leaving 5 bases not matched to a gene. Alongside a J-beta primer mix, a sample-barcoded 5' primer served in a second PCR lasting about 7 to 12 cycles. Each CDR3 protein gets one entry after TCRdb re-called the 5' RACE reads with MiXCR. The table includes hundreds of thousands of distinct CDR3 sequences, about 54% detected once. This sequence was found in a man aged 55 to 70 in good health. V gene TRBV2 combines with J gene TRBJ2-7; TRBD1 matches at 7 bases. The sample taken for sequencing was blood. DNA for the CDR3: TGTGCCAGCAGTATACAGGGGTCGTCCTACGAGCAGTACTTC. Translation gives CASSIQGSSYEQYF.